This T cell receptor beta chain was identified during a study of T cell changes during pregnancy in multiple sclerosis. This CDR3 contains 15 residues. From germline, CDR1 is SGHNT and CDR2 YYREEE (reference sequence). Trimming removed 1 base from V and 2 bases from J, with 13 bases in between. Data came from immunoSEQ multiplex PCR; TCRdb stores just in-frame clones and leaves some out. Here the sample spans 36,000 or so clones, around nine tenths being singletons. Sequencing was performed on CD8+ T cells from peripheral blood mononuclear cells, taken in the third trimester of pregnancy. The origin of this receptor is a female donor with multiple sclerosis, enrolled in a pregnancy study. The chain links TRBV5-4 to TRBJ2-7, with D uncertain. The CDR3 spells CASSLTELRPYEQYF. The CDR3 region has the DNA TGTGCCAGCAGCTTGACAGAGCTCCGACCCTACGAGCAGTACTTC.